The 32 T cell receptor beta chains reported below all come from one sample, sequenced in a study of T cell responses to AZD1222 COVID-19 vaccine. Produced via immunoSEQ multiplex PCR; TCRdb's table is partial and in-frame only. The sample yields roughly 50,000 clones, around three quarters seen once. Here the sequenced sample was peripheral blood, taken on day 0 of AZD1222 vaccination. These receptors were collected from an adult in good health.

The CDR3 DNA reads TGTGCCAGCCGGGGGAGGGCAGGGATGGGCTACACCTTC. Translated, it gives CASRGRAGMGYTF. V and J are TRBV2 and TRBJ1-2; maybe TRBD1 (5 bases). CDR3 length equals 13 residues. V dropped 8 bases and J dropped 8 bases, with 18 bases sitting between them. CDR1 SNHLY and CDR2 FYNNEI come from the germline V gene.

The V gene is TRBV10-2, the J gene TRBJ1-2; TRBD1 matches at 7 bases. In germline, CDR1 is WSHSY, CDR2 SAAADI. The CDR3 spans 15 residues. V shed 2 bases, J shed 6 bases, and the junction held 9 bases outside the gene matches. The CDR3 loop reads CASSEQGRGQNGYTF. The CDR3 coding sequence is TGCGCCAGCAGTGAGCAGGGTAGGGGGCAGAATGGCTACACCTTC.

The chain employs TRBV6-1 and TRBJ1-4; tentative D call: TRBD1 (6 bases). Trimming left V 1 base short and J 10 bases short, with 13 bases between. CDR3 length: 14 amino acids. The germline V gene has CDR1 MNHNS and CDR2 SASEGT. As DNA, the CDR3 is TGTGCCAGCAGTGAAGTGACAGGCGACGGAAAACTGTTTTTT. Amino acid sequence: CASSEVTGDGKLFF.

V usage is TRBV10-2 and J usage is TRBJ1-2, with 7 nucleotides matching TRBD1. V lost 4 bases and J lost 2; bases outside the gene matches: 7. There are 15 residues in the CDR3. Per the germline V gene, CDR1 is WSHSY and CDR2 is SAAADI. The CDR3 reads CASSGNRGGNYGYTF. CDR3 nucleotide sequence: TGCGCCAGCAGTGGTAACAGGGGAGGAAACTATGGCTACACCTTC.

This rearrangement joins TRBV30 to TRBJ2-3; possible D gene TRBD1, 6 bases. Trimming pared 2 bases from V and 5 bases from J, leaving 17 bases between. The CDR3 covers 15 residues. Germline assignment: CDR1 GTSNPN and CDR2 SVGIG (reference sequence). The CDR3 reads CAWSPISRGIDTQYF. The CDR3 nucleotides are TGTGCCTGGAGTCCGATATCCAGGGGCATAGATACGCAGTATTTT.

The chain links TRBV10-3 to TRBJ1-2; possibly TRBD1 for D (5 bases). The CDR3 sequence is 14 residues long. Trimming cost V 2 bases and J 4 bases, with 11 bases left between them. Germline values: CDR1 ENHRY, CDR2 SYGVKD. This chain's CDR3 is CAISEEGFRYGYTF. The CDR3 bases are TGTGCCATCAGTGAGGAGGGGTTCCGCTATGGCTACACCTTC.

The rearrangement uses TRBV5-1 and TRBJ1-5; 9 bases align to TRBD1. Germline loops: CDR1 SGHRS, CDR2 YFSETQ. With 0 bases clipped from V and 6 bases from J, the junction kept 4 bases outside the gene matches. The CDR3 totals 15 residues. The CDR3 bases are TGCGCCAGCAGCTTGGACGGGACAGGGACTCAGCCCCAGCATTTT. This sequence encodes CASSLDGTGTQPQHF.

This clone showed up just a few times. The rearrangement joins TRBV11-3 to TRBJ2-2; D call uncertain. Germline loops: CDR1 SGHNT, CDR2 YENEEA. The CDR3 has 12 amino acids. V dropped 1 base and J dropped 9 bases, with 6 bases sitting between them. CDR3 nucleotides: TGTGCCAGCAGCTTAGGAGGACGGGAGCTGTTTTTT. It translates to CASSLGGRELFF.

CDR3 sequence (DNA): TGTGCCAGCAGCCAAGAAGGGGTCGCAGGTGGGGAGCTGTTTTTT. Its translation: CASSQEGVAGGELFF. The chain links TRBV3-1 (or the pseudogene TRBV3-2) to TRBJ2-2, with D perhaps matching TRBD1 (5 bases). V lost 0 bases and J 8 bases, leaving 13 bases between the germline ends. The CDR3 is 15 amino acids. The germline gives CDR1 LGHDT, CDR2 YNNKEL (reference sequence).

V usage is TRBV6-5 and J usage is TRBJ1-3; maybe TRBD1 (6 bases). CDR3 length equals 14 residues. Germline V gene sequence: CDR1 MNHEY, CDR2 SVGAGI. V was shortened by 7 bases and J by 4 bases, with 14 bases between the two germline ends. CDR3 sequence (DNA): TGTGCCAGCAAGGTCGGACAGCAAGGAAACACCATATATTTT. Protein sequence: CASKVGQQGNTIYF.

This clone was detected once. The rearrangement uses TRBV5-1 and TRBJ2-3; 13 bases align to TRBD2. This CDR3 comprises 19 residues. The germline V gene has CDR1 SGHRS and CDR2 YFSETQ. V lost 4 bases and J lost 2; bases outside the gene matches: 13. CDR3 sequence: CASSPGLAGSPISTDTQYF. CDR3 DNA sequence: TGCGCCAGCAGCCCGGGACTAGCGGGATCCCCTATCTCCACAGATACGCAGTATTTT.

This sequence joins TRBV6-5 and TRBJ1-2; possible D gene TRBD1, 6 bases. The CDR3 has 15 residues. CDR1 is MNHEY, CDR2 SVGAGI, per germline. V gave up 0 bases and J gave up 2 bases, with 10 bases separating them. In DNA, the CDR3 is TGTGCCAGCAGTTACTCGGGGGCAGGGAACTATGGCTACACCTTC. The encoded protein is CASSYSGAGNYGYTF.

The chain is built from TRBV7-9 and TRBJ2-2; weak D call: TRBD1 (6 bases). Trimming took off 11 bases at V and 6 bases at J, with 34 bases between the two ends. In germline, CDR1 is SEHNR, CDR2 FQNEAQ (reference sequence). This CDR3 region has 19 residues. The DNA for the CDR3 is TGTGCCTGGGCAGCTCCCGAAACGGGGACATCGAATTATCCCGGGGAGCTGTTTTTT. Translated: CAWAAPETGTSNYPGELFF. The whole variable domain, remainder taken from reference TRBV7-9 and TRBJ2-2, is DTGVSQNPRHKITKRGQNVTFRCDPISEHNRLYWYRQTLGQGPEFLTYFQNEAQLEKSRLLSDRFSAERPKGSFSTLEIQRTEQGDSAMYLCAWAAPETGTSNYPGELFFGEGSRLTVL.

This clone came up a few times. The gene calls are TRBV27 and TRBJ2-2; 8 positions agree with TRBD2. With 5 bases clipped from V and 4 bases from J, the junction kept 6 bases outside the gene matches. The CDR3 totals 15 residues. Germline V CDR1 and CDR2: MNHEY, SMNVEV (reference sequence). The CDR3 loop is CASSPYGGGTGELFF. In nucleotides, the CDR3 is TGTGCCAGCAGTCCATACGGGGGGGGCACCGGGGAGCTGTTTTTT.

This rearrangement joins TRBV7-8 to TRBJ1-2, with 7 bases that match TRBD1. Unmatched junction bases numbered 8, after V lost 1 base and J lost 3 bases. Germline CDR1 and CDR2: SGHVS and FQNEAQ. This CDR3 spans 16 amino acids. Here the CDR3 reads CASSLVRRGGDYGYTF. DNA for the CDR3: TGTGCCAGCAGCTTAGTACGAAGAGGGGGCGACTATGGCTACACCTTC.

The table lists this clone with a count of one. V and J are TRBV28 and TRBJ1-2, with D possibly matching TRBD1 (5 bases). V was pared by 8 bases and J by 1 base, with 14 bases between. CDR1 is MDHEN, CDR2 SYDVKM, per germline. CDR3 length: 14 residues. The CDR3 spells CASGGGAVNYGYTF. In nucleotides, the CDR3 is TGTGCCAGCGGTGGAGGGGCCGTTAACTATGGCTACACCTTC.

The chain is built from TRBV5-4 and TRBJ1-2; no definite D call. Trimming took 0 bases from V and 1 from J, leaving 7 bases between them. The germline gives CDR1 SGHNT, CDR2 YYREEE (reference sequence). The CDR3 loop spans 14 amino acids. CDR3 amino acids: CASSLDGNNYGYTF. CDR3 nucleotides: TGTGCCAGCAGCTTGGACGGGAATAACTATGGCTACACCTTC.

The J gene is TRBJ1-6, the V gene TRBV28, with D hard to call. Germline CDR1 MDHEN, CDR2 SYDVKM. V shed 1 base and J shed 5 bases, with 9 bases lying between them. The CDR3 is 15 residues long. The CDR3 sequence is CASSLSAVDNSPLHF. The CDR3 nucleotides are TGTGCCAGCAGTTTATCGGCAGTAGATAATTCACCCCTCCACTTT.

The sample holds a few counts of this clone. CDR3 amino acids: CASNTRGASNYEQFF. Here the CDR3 DNA reads TGTGCCAGCAATACCAGGGGAGCCAGTAACTATGAGCAGTTCTTC. This chain uses TRBV5-8 with TRBJ2-1, with D maybe TRBD1 (6 bases). Germline lookup yields CDR1 SGHTS and CDR2 YDEGEE. The V and J ends lost 6 bases and 8 bases respectively, with 21 bases between them. The CDR3 is 15 residues long. Full variable domain (missing parts from reference TRBV5-8 and TRBJ2-1): EAGVTQSPTHLIKTRGQQATLRCSPISGHTSVYWYQQALGLGLQFLLWYDEGEERNRGNFPPRFSGRQFPNYSSELNVNALELEDSALYLCASNTRGASNYEQFFGPGTRLTVL.

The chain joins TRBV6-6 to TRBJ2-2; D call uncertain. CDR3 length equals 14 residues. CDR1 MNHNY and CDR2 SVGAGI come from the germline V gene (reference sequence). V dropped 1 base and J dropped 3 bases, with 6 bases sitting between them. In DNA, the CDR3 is TGTGCCAGCAGTTACTTCGGCGACACCGGGGAGCTGTTTTTT. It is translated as CASSYFGDTGELFF.

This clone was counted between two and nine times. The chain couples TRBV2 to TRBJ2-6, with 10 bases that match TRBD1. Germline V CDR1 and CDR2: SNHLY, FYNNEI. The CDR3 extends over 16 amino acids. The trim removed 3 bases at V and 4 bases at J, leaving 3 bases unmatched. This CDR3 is CASSERQGAGANVLTF. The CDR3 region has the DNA TGTGCCAGCAGTGAGCGACAGGGGGCCGGGGCCAACGTCCTGACTTTC. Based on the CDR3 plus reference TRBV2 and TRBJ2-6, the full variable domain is EPEVTQTPSHQVTQMGQEVILRCVPISNHLYFYWYRQILGQKVEFLVSFYNNEISEKSEIFDDQFSVERPDGSNFTLKIRSTKLEDSAMYFCASSERQGAGANVLTFGAGSRLTVL.

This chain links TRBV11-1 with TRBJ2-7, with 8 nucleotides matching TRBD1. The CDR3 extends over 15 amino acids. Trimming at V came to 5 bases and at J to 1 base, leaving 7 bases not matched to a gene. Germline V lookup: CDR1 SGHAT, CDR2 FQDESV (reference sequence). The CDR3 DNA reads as TGTGCCAGCAGCCGCAACACAGGGGGATCCTACGAGCAGTACGTC. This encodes CASSRNTGGSYEQYV.

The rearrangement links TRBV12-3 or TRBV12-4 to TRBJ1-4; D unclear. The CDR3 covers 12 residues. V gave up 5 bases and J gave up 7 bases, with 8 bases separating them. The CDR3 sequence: CASSLDVEKLFF. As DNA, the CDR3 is TGTGCCAGCAGTCTAGACGTTGAAAAACTGTTTTTT.

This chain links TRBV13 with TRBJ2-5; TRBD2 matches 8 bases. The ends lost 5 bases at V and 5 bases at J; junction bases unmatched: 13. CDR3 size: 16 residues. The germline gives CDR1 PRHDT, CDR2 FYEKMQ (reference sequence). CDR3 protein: CASSALLRGGQETQYF. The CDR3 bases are TGTGCCAGCAGCGCACTTTTACGGGGGGGCCAGGAGACCCAGTACTTC. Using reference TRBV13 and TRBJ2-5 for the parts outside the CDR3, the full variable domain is AAGVIQSPRHLIKEKRETATLKCYPIPRHDTVYWYQQGPGQDPQFLISFYEKMQSDKGSIPDRFSAQQFSDYHSELNMSSLELGDSALYFCASSALLRGGQETQYFGPGTRLLVL.

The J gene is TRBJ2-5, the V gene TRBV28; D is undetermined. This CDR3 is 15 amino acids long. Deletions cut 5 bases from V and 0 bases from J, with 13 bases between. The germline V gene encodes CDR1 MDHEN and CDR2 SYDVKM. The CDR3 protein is CASSPRKVYQETQYF. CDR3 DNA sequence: TGTGCCAGCAGTCCCCGGAAGGTGTACCAAGAGACCCAGTACTTC.

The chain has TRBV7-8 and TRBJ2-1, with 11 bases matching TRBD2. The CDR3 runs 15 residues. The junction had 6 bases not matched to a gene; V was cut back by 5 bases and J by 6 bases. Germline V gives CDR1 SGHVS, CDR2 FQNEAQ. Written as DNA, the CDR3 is TGTGCCAGCAGCAAACTAGCGGGGGCCTCCAATGAGCAGTTCTTC. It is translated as CASSKLAGASNEQFF. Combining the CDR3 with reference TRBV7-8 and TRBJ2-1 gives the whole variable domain GAGVSQSPRYKVAKRGQDVALRCDPISGHVSLFWYQQALGQGPEFLTYFQNEAQLDKSGLPSDRFFAERPEGSVSTLKIQRTQQEDSAVYLCASSKLAGASNEQFFGPGTRLTVL.

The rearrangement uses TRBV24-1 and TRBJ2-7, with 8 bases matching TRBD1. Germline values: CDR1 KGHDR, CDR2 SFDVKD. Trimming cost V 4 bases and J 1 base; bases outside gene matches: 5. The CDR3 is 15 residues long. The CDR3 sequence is CATSDSGQGSYEQYF. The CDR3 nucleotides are TGTGCCACCAGTGACTCCGGACAGGGATCCTACGAGCAGTACTTC.

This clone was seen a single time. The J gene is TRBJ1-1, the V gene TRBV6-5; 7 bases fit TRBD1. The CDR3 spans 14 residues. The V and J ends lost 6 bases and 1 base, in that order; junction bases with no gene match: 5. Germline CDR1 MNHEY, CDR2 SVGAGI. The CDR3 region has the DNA TGTGCCAGCAGGCCGGGACAGCCGAACACTGAAGCTTTCTTT. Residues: CASRPGQPNTEAFF.

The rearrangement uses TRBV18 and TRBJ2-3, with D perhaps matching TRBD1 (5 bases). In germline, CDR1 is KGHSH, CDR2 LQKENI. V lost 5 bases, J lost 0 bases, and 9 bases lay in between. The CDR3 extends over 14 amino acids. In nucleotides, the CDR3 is TGTGCCAGCTCAACCTCAGGGAGCACAGATACGCAGTATTTT. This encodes CASSTSGSTDTQYF.

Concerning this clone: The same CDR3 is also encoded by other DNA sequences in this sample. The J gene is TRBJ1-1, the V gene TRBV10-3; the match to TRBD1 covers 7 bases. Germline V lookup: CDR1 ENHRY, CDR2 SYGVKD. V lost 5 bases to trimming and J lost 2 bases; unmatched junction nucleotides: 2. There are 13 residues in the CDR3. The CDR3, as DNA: TGTGCCATCAGTAGACAGGGTAACACTGAAGCTTTCTTT. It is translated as CAISRQGNTEAFF.

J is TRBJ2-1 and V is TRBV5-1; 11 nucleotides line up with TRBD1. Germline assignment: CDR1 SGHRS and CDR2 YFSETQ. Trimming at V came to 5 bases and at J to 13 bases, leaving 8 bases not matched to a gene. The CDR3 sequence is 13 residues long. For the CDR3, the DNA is TGCGCCAGCAGTGGGGGACAGGGGGGGATTCAGTTCTTC. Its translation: CASSGGQGGIQFF.

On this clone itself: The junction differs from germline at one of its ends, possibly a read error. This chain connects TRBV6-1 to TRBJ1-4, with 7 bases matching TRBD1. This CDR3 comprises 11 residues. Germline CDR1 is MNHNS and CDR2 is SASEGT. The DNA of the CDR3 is TGTGCCAGCAGTGAATTGGGACAGACCAATTTT. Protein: CASSELGQTNF.